These T cell receptor beta chains were read from a single sample in a study of cytomegalovirus exposure and HLA in healthy donors. TCRdb keeps only in-frame clones here, not all; method: immunoSEQ multiplex PCR. Altogether roughly 180,000 clones are present, roughly 70% being singletons, with the ten largest covering about 3%. Input material: PBMCs. The source of these receptors is a male donor in good health and CMV-seronegative. Each CDR3 is given with its conserved first and last residue. Each record gives: clone size, J gene, CDR3 length, V gene, CDR3 protein. Clone size is shown for a subset of rows, as once, few, many or a class of expanded clone.

clone size: once; J gene: TRBJ1-5; CDR3 length: 15; V gene: TRBV6-1; CDR3 protein: CASSEMATVNQPQHF
clone size: NA; J gene: TRBJ1-2; CDR3 length: 14; V gene: TRBV6-6; CDR3 protein: CASTPAGRNYGYTF
clone size: NA; J gene: TRBJ2-1; CDR3 length: 11; V gene: TRBV30; CDR3 protein: CAWSASNEQFF
clone size: NA; J gene: TRBJ1-2; CDR3 length: 14; V gene: TRBV28; CDR3 protein: CAGPGGRGLYGYTF
clone size: once; J gene: TRBJ2-4; CDR3 length: 13; V gene: TRBV6-6; CDR3 protein: CASSTGAKNIQYF
clone size: NA; J gene: TRBJ1-2; CDR3 length: 16; V gene: TRBV12-5; CDR3 protein: CASGLPWDRRGVGYTF
clone size: NA; J gene: TRBJ2-3; CDR3 length: 14; V gene: TRBV18; CDR3 protein: CASSPPPLADTQYF
clone size: NA; J gene: TRBJ2-4; CDR3 length: 15; V gene: TRBV27; CDR3 protein: CASSFSGTSKNIQYF
clone size: NA; J gene: TRBJ2-1; CDR3 length: 14; V gene: TRBV6-5; CDR3 protein: CASSYLGTGNEQFF
clone size: NA; J gene: TRBJ2-5; CDR3 length: 15; V gene: TRBV4-1; CDR3 protein: CASSQRLAGGETQYF
clone size: NA; J gene: TRBJ2-5; CDR3 length: 15; V gene: TRBV27; CDR3 protein: CASSLSSGVVETQYF
clone size: NA; J gene: TRBJ1-2; CDR3 length: 12; V gene: TRBV30; CDR3 protein: CAWNQGPDGYTF
clone size: NA; J gene: TRBJ1-1; CDR3 length: 12; V gene: TRBV30; CDR3 protein: CAWSRQGARAFF
clone size: NA; J gene: TRBJ2-5; CDR3 length: 15; V gene: TRBV29-1; CDR3 protein: CSVTQEGAGPWAQYF
clone size: NA; J gene: TRBJ2-1; CDR3 length: 14; V gene: TRBV7-7; CDR3 protein: CASSPGLAHNEQFF
clone size: few; J gene: TRBJ1-2; CDR3 length: 10; V gene: TRBV6-6; CDR3 protein: CASRARSYTF
clone size: NA; J gene: TRBJ2-6; CDR3 length: 18; V gene: TRBV25-1; CDR3 protein: CASSDFDTDRSGANVLTF
clone size: NA; J gene: TRBJ1-2; CDR3 length: 14; V gene: TRBV19; CDR3 protein: CASSIAAGAYGYTF
clone size: NA; J gene: TRBJ2-3; CDR3 length: 14; V gene: TRBV9; CDR3 protein: CASSVGGTTDTQYF
clone size: few; J gene: TRBJ2-1; CDR3 length: 13; V gene: TRBV28; CDR3 protein: CASSPTRYNEQFF
clone size: NA; J gene: TRBJ2-4; CDR3 length: 14; V gene: TRBV29-1; CDR3 protein: CSVAPGTGRNIQYF
clone size: few; J gene: TRBJ1-1; CDR3 length: 14; V gene: TRBV30; CDR3 protein: CAWRYRGSSHEAFF
clone size: few; J gene: TRBJ1-2; CDR3 length: 15; V gene: TRBV11-2; CDR3 protein: CASSEARQSYYGYTF
clone size: NA; J gene: TRBJ1-1; CDR3 length: 13; V gene: TRBV6-5; CDR3 protein: CASSYSSFQEAFF
clone size: NA; J gene: TRBJ2-1; CDR3 length: 14; V gene: TRBV29-1; CDR3 protein: CSVASGLGHNEQFF
clone size: NA; J gene: TRBJ1-1; CDR3 length: 15; V gene: TRBV28; CDR3 protein: CASSSADRVGTEAFF
clone size: NA; J gene: TRBJ1-2; CDR3 length: 15; V gene: TRBV6-5; CDR3 protein: CASSYSPREEYGYTF
clone size: NA; J gene: TRBJ2-1; CDR3 length: 15; V gene: TRBV6-1; CDR3 protein: CASSELAGGPYEQFF
clone size: NA; J gene: TRBJ2-1; CDR3 length: 15; V gene: TRBV28; CDR3 protein: CASSFGSSGRNEQFF
clone size: NA; J gene: TRBJ1-2; CDR3 length: 17; V gene: TRBV4-2; CDR3 protein: CASSQGGTGPLNYGYTF
clone size: few; J gene: TRBJ1-5; CDR3 length: 14; V gene: TRBV7-9; CDR3 protein: CASSLEGSNQPQHF